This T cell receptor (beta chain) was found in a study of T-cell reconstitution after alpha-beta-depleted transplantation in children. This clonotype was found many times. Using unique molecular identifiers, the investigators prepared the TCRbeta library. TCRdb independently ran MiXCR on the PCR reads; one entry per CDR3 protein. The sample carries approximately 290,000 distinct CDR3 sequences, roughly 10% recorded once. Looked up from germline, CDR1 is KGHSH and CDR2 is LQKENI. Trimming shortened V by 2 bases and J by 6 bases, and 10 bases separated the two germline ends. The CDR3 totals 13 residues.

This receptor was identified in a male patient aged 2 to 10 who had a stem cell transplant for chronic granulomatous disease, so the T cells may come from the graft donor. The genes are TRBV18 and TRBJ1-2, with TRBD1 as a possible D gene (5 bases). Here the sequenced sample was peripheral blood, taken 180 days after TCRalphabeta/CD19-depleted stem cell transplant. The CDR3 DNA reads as TGTGCCAGCTCACCAGGCAGGGTTAATGGCTACACCTTC. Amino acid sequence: CASSPGRVNGYTF.